This is a list of T cell receptor beta chains from one sample in a study of blood T cell dynamics during melanoma immunotherapy. Clones were sequenced by immunoSEQ multiplex PCR, and TCRdb holds only the in-frame ones, with some missing. The sample records 15,000 or so clones, approximately 94% being singletons. Source: effector memory CD8+ T cells from blood, taken from a patient treated with checkpoint blockade. These receptors came from a human donor with melanoma. The CDR3 runs from the conserved cysteine through the conserved F or W. D genes are given only for firm matches. Clone size is stated in some rows and not others, as once, few, many or a class when expanded.

abundance: -; d_gene: -; j_gene: TRBJ2-7; v_gene: TRBV28; CDR3aa: CASSQQDSYEQYF; CDR3nt: TGTGCCAGCAGTCAGCAGGACTCCTACGAGCAGTACTTC
abundance: once; d_gene: -; j_gene: TRBJ2-1; v_gene: TRBV7-5; CDR3aa: CVRSPTVAGGNEQFF; CDR3nt: -
abundance: -; d_gene: -; j_gene: TRBJ2-1; v_gene: TRBV5-1; CDR3aa: CASSLEAGGGPTNEQFF; CDR3nt: TGCGCCAGCAGCTTGGAGGCGGGTGGGGGCCCTACCAATGAGCAGTTCTTC
abundance: once; d_gene: -; j_gene: TRBJ1-1; v_gene: TRBV6-1; CDR3aa: CASSVGGTEAFF; CDR3nt: TGTGCCAGCAGTGTTGGCGGGACTGAAGCTTTCTTT
abundance: -; d_gene: -; j_gene: TRBJ2-7; v_gene: TRBV7-9; CDR3aa: CASSQGWEQYF; CDR3nt: TGTGCCAGCAGTCAAGGGTGGGAGCAGTACTTC
abundance: -; d_gene: -; j_gene: TRBJ2-7; v_gene: TRBV7-9; CDR3aa: CASSPGDEQYF; CDR3nt: TGTGCCAGCAGCCCCGGGGACGAGCAGTACTTC
abundance: -; d_gene: -; j_gene: TRBJ2-5; v_gene: TRBV4-1; CDR3aa: CASSPGLGAVETQYF; CDR3nt: TGCGCCAGCAGCCCGGGACTCGGGGCGGTGGAGACCCAGTACTTC
abundance: -; d_gene: TRBD2; j_gene: TRBJ2-5; v_gene: TRBV2; CDR3aa: CARSKLAGGETQYF; CDR3nt: TGTGCCAGGTCAAAACTAGCGGGAGGAGAGACCCAGTACTTC
abundance: -; d_gene: -; j_gene: TRBJ2-1; v_gene: TRBV7-6; CDR3aa: CASSLGRGPPLYNEQFF; CDR3nt: TGTGCCAGCAGCTTGGGGCGGGGCCCCCCCCTTTACAATGAGCAGTTCTTC
abundance: -; d_gene: -; j_gene: TRBJ1-4; v_gene: TRBV5-6; CDR3aa: CASSLGQGHEKLFF; CDR3nt: TGTGCCAGCAGCTTGGGTCAGGGCCATGAAAAACTGTTTTTT
abundance: -; d_gene: TRBD2; j_gene: TRBJ2-7; v_gene: TRBV7-9; CDR3aa: CASGLAGSSYEQYF; CDR3nt: TGTGCCAGCGGGCTAGCGGGTTCTTCCTACGAGCAGTACTTC
abundance: -; d_gene: -; j_gene: TRBJ2-7; v_gene: TRBV28; CDR3aa: CASSLSRSYEQYF; CDR3nt: TGTGCCAGCAGTTTATCCCGCTCCTACGAGCAGTACTTC
abundance: -; d_gene: -; j_gene: TRBJ2-7; v_gene: TRBV14; CDR3aa: CASSQAVGRGPYEQYF; CDR3nt: TGTGCCAGCAGCCAGGCAGTTGGCAGGGGCCCCTACGAGCAGTACTTC
abundance: -; d_gene: -; j_gene: TRBJ2-7; v_gene: TRBV4-1; CDR3aa: CASSQEKTASYEQYF; CDR3nt: TGCGCCAGCAGCCAAGAGAAGACAGCCTCCTACGAGCAGTACTTC
abundance: once; d_gene: -; j_gene: TRBJ1-1; v_gene: TRBV6-6; CDR3aa: CASTPKGRLYTEAFF; CDR3nt: TGTGCCAGCACCCCAAAGGGGAGGTTGTACACTGAAGCTTTCTTT
abundance: -; d_gene: -; j_gene: TRBJ2-3; v_gene: TRBV18; CDR3aa: CASSPQTGVTDTQYF; CDR3nt: TGTGCCAGCTCACCACAAACGGGAGTTACAGATACGCAGTATTTT
abundance: -; d_gene: -; j_gene: TRBJ2-7; v_gene: TRBV11-2; CDR3aa: CASSLVKGSGSYEQYF; CDR3nt: TGTGCCAGCAGCTTAGTCAAGGGCAGCGGTTCCTACGAGCAGTACTTC
abundance: once; d_gene: TRBD2; j_gene: TRBJ2-2; v_gene: TRBV27; CDR3aa: CASRQASGRNTGELFF; CDR3nt: TGTGCCAGCAGACAGGCTAGCGGGAGAAACACCGGGGAGCTGTTTTTT
abundance: -; d_gene: -; j_gene: TRBJ1-1; v_gene: TRBV11-2; CDR3aa: CASSPGPMETEAFF; CDR3nt: TGTGCCAGCAGCCCGGGCCCGATGGAAACTGAAGCTTTCTTT
abundance: few; d_gene: -; j_gene: TRBJ1-5; v_gene: TRBV27; CDR3aa: CASSFQGRPQHF; CDR3nt: TGTGCCAGCAGTTTCCAAGGGCGGCCCCAGCATTTT
abundance: -; d_gene: -; j_gene: TRBJ2-5; v_gene: TRBV11-2; CDR3aa: CASSLAGQYQETQYF; CDR3nt: TGTGCCAGCAGCTTAGCCGGGCAGTACCAAGAGACCCAGTACTTC
abundance: -; d_gene: -; j_gene: TRBJ2-7; v_gene: TRBV5-6; CDR3aa: CASSLALAGAHGEQYF; CDR3nt: TGTGCCAGCAGCTTGGCCCTGGCAGGGGCTCATGGCGAGCAGTACTTC
abundance: -; d_gene: -; j_gene: TRBJ2-7; v_gene: TRBV9; CDR3aa: CASSVERVPYEQYF; CDR3nt: TGTGCCAGCAGCGTAGAGAGGGTACCCTACGAGCAGTACTTC
abundance: -; d_gene: -; j_gene: TRBJ2-3; v_gene: TRBV18; CDR3aa: CASSPPGIGEDTQYF; CDR3nt: TGTGCCAGCTCCCCACCGGGGATTGGGGAAGATACGCAGTATTTT
abundance: -; d_gene: -; j_gene: TRBJ2-1; v_gene: TRBV9; CDR3aa: CASSANPAGMVTYNEQFF; CDR3nt: TGTGCCAGCAGCGCAAACCCTGCCGGGATGGTGACCTACAATGAGCAGTTCTTC
abundance: -; d_gene: -; j_gene: TRBJ2-4; v_gene: TRBV11-2; CDR3aa: CASSPFAGPQNIQYF; CDR3nt: TGTGCCAGCAGCCCGTTTGCAGGGCCTCAAAACATTCAGTACTTC
abundance: -; d_gene: TRBD1; j_gene: TRBJ1-1; v_gene: TRBV14; CDR3aa: CASSVHRGQRAEAFF; CDR3nt: TGTGCCAGCAGTGTTCACAGGGGGCAGCGCGCTGAAGCTTTCTTT
abundance: -; d_gene: -; j_gene: TRBJ2-1; v_gene: TRBV7-8; CDR3aa: CASSPRAGEVDEQFF; CDR3nt: TGTGCCAGCAGCCCCCGGGCAGGGGAGGTGGATGAGCAGTTCTTC
abundance: -; d_gene: -; j_gene: TRBJ2-1; v_gene: TRBV29-1; CDR3aa: CSVEDPQEWGNEQFF; CDR3nt: TGCAGCGTTGAAGATCCCCAGGAGTGGGGGAATGAGCAGTTCTTC
abundance: -; d_gene: TRBD2; j_gene: TRBJ2-3; v_gene: TRBV11-2; CDR3aa: CASSLDPWSGRSDTQYF; CDR3nt: TGTGCCAGCAGCTTAGATCCGTGGAGCGGGAGGTCAGATACGCAGTATTTT
abundance: -; d_gene: TRBD2; j_gene: TRBJ2-4; v_gene: TRBV9; CDR3aa: CASSVRAGGPVDIQYF; CDR3nt: TGTGCCAGCAGCGTAAGGGCGGGAGGGCCGGTAGACATTCAGTACTTC
abundance: -; d_gene: TRBD1; j_gene: TRBJ1-5; v_gene: TRBV6-5; CDR3aa: CASSYSGTGGPQHF; CDR3nt: TGTGCCAGCAGTTACTCAGGGACAGGGGGACCCCAGCATTTT
abundance: -; d_gene: TRBD2; j_gene: TRBJ2-3; v_gene: TRBV7-9; CDR3aa: CASSSGLAGGYTDTQYF; CDR3nt: TGTGCCAGCAGCTCAGGACTAGCGGGAGGATACACAGATACGCAGTATTTT
abundance: -; d_gene: -; j_gene: TRBJ1-1; v_gene: TRBV19; CDR3aa: CATSRALGGPEAFF; CDR3nt: TGTGCCACTTCCCGGGCCTTGGGTGGTCCTGAAGCTTTCTTT
abundance: -; d_gene: -; j_gene: TRBJ1-1; v_gene: TRBV11-2; CDR3aa: CASSSGHLEAFF; CDR3nt: TGTGCCAGCAGCTCGGGACACCTTGAAGCTTTCTTT
abundance: -; d_gene: -; j_gene: TRBJ2-5; v_gene: TRBV11-2; CDR3aa: CASSPMGDTQTKETQYF; CDR3nt: TGTGCCAGCAGTCCCATGGGGGACACCCAAACAAAAGAGACCCAGTACTTC
abundance: -; d_gene: -; j_gene: TRBJ2-1; v_gene: TRBV9; CDR3aa: CASSASGAGEQFF; CDR3nt: TGTGCCAGCAGCGCCTCAGGGGCGGGAGAACAGTTCTTC
abundance: -; d_gene: -; j_gene: TRBJ1-6; v_gene: TRBV28; CDR3aa: CASSPQGMWENSPLHF; CDR3nt: TGTGCCAGCAGTCCCCAGGGGATGTGGGAGAATTCACCCCTCCACTTT
abundance: -; d_gene: -; j_gene: TRBJ2-5; v_gene: TRBV7-9; CDR3aa: CASSSPGYQETQYF; CDR3nt: TGTGCCAGCAGCTCCCCGGGGTACCAAGAGACCCAGTACTTC
abundance: -; d_gene: TRBD2; j_gene: TRBJ2-3; v_gene: TRBV5-4; CDR3aa: CASSLRLAGYSTDTQYF; CDR3nt: TGTGCCAGCAGCTTAAGACTAGCGGGGTATAGCACAGATACGCAGTATTTT
abundance: -; d_gene: -; j_gene: TRBJ1-1; v_gene: TRBV13; CDR3aa: CASSGSGPEAFF; CDR3nt: TGTGCCAGCAGCGGCTCGGGCCCCGAAGCTTTCTTT
abundance: -; d_gene: -; j_gene: TRBJ2-7; v_gene: TRBV5-6; CDR3aa: CASSLGLPYEQYF; CDR3nt: TGTGCCAGCAGCTTGGGTCTCCCCTACGAGCAGTACTTC
abundance: -; d_gene: -; j_gene: TRBJ2-7; v_gene: TRBV5-6; CDR3aa: CASSTLGSPYEQYF; CDR3nt: TGTGCCAGCAGCACCCTCGGGAGCCCCTACGAGCAGTACTTC
abundance: -; d_gene: -; j_gene: TRBJ1-5; v_gene: TRBV5-4; CDR3aa: CASNSWGGNEPQHF; CDR3nt: TGTGCCAGCAACTCCTGGGGAGGGAATGAGCCCCAGCATTTT
abundance: -; d_gene: -; j_gene: TRBJ1-5; v_gene: TRBV2; CDR3aa: CASSEGKQGNQPQHF; CDR3nt: TGTGCCAGCAGTGAAGGGAAACAGGGTAATCAGCCCCAGCATTTT
abundance: -; d_gene: -; j_gene: TRBJ2-2; v_gene: TRBV10-3; CDR3aa: CAISLQVVRPDTGELFF; CDR3nt: TGTGCCATCAGCCTCCAGGTCGTGAGGCCTGACACCGGGGAGCTGTTTTTT
abundance: -; d_gene: TRBD1; j_gene: TRBJ2-1; v_gene: TRBV4-1; CDR3aa: CASSHGTGGINEQFF; CDR3nt: TGCGCCAGCAGCCACGGGACAGGGGGCATCAATGAGCAGTTCTTC
abundance: -; d_gene: -; j_gene: TRBJ2-3; v_gene: TRBV11-2; CDR3aa: CASSLADSAEADTQYF; CDR3nt: TGTGCCAGCAGCTTAGCCGACTCGGCTGAGGCAGATACGCAGTATTTT
abundance: -; d_gene: -; j_gene: TRBJ2-1; v_gene: TRBV7-9; CDR3aa: CASSQGFVGTNEQFF; CDR3nt: TGTGCCAGCAGCCAAGGTTTTGTAGGAACCAATGAGCAGTTCTTC
abundance: -; d_gene: TRBD2; j_gene: TRBJ2-7; v_gene: TRBV25-1; CDR3aa: CASRGLGGRAEQYF; CDR3nt: TGTGCCAGCCGGGGACTAGGAGGCAGGGCCGAGCAGTACTTC
abundance: few; d_gene: TRBD1; j_gene: TRBJ1-1; v_gene: TRBV9; CDR3aa: CASSPGTGGTEAFF; CDR3nt: TGTGCCAGCAGCCCCGGGACAGGGGGCACTGAAGCTTTCTTT
abundance: -; d_gene: -; j_gene: TRBJ1-5; v_gene: TRBV6-4; CDR3aa: CASSPRHSNQPQHF; CDR3nt: TGTGCCAGCAGCCCCAGGCATAGCAATCAGCCCCAGCATTTT
abundance: few; d_gene: -; j_gene: TRBJ2-5; v_gene: TRBV7-6; CDR3aa: CASSFRLDGETQYF; CDR3nt: TGTGCCAGCAGCTTCCGACTAGACGGGGAGACCCAGTACTTC
abundance: few; d_gene: TRBD2; j_gene: TRBJ2-7; v_gene: TRBV27; CDR3aa: CASRTSGSRNEQYF; CDR3nt: TGTGCCAGCAGAACTAGCGGGAGTCGGAACGAGCAGTACTTC
abundance: -; d_gene: -; j_gene: TRBJ2-7; v_gene: TRBV7-9; CDR3aa: CASSLDRGQAYEQYF; CDR3nt: TGTGCCAGCAGCTTAGACCGGGGCCAGGCCTACGAGCAGTACTTC